Here is one T cell receptor beta chain with its context. Its cognate antigen is unknown. This entry comes from a study of OX40 agonist ivuxolimab in advanced cancers. On the study more broadly: Given to patients was ivuxolimab, an agonistic anti-OX40 (CD134) antibody. Of the patients, three showed partial responses, one with hepatocellular carcinoma and two with cutaneous melanoma.

Study conclusions and caveats: Dose levels from 0.1 to 3.0 mg/kg saw CD4+ and CD8+ blood T cells expand clonally by week 6.

The CDR3 contains 18 residues. CDR1 MNHNS and CDR2 SASEGT come from the germline V gene. Unmatched junction bases numbered 11, after V lost 0 bases and J lost 4 bases. Produced via immunoSEQ multiplex PCR; TCRdb's table is partial and in-frame only. The sample includes 55,000 to 65,000 clones, around 92% of them seen just once. The V call is TRBV6-1, the J call TRBJ1-5; TRBD1 agrees at 8 bases. The specimen was CD4+ or CD8+ T cells sorted from blood, collected in a trial of the OX40 agonist ivuxolimab. This receptor was taken from an adult with an advanced solid tumor such as melanoma, head and neck, liver or kidney cancer. CDR3 nucleotides: TGTGCCAGCAGTGAAGCGTTCCTGGCAGGGGGCCCGAATCAGCCCCAGCATTTT. Translation: CASSEAFLAGGPNQPQHF.